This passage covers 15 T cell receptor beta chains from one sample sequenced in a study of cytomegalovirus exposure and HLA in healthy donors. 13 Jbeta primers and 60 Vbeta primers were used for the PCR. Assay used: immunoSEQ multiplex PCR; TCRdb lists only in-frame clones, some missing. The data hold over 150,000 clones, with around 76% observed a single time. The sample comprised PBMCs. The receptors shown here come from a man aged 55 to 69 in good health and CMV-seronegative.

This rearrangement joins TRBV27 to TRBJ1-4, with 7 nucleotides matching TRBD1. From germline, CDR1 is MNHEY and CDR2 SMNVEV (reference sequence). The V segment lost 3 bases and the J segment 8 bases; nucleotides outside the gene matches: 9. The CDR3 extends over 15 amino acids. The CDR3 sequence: CASSFNPDRDEKLFF. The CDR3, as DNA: TGTGCCAGCAGTTTTAACCCCGACAGGGACGAAAAACTGTTTTTT.

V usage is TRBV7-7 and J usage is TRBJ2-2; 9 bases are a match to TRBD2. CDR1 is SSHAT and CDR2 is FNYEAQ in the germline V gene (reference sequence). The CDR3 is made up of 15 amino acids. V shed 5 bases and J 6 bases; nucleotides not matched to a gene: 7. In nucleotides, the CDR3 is TGTGCCAGCAGCCCTCTTACTAGCGGGTCCGGGGAGCTGTTTTTT. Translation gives CASSPLTSGSGELFF.

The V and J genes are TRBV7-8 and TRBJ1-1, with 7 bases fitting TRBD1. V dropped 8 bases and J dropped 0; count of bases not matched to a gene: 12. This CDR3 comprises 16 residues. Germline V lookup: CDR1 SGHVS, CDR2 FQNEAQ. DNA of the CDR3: TGTGCCAGCCTCATAAGGCAGGGGGACTTGAACACTGAAGCTTTCTTT. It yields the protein CASLIRQGDLNTEAFF.

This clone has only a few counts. CDR3 amino acids: CASSPLGLAGPNEQFF. Written as DNA, the CDR3 is TGTGCCAGCTCACCTCTGGGACTAGCGGGTCCCAATGAGCAGTTCTTC. This chain connects TRBV18 to TRBJ2-1, with 12 bases lining up with TRBD2. Trimming took 3 bases from V and 6 from J; bases not matched to a gene: 6. The length of the CDR3 is 16 residues. In germline, CDR1 is KGHSH, CDR2 LQKENI.

The CDR3 DNA reads as TGTGCCAGCAGCATTGGTGGGGGGGAGGGAGAGACCCAGTACTTC. Protein: CASSIGGGEGETQYF. The chain carries TRBV7-2 and TRBJ2-5; 7 bases line up with TRBD2. Germline V lookup: CDR1 SGHTA, CDR2 FQGNSA. The CDR3 loop spans 15 amino acids. V trimming: 5 bases; J trimming: 4 bases; junction bases outside the gene matches: 10.

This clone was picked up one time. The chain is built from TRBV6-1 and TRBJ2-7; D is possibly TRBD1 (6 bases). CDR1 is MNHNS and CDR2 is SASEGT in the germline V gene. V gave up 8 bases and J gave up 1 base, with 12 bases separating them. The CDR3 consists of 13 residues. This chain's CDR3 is CASADRRSYEQYF. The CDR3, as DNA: TGTGCCAGCGCCGACAGGAGATCCTACGAGCAGTACTTC.

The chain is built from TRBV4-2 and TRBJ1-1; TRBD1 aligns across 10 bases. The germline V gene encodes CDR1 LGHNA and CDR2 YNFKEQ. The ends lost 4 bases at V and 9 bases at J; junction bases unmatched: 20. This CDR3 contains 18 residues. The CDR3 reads CASSLHSGTGASSYQAFF. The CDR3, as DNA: TGTGCCAGCAGCCTCCACAGCGGGACAGGGGCTTCGTCGTATCAAGCTTTCTTT.

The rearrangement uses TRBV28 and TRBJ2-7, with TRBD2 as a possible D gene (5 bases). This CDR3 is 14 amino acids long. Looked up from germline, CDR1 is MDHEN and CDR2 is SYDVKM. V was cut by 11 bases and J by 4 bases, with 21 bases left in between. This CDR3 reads CAACVAGLGYEQYF. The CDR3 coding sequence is TGTGCCGCGTGCGTGGCGGGTTTGGGGTACGAGCAGTACTTC.

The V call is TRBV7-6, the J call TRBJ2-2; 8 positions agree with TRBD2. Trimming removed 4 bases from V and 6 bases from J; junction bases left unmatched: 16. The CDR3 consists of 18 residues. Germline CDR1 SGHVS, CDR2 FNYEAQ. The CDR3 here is CASSSRGLASPNAGELFF. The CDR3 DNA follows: TGTGCCAGCAGCTCAAGAGGACTAGCCAGCCCTAACGCCGGGGAGCTGTTTTTT.

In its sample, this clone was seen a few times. Written as DNA, the CDR3 is TGTGCCACCAGCAGAGATTACAGGGGGCGCGAGCAGTACTTC. Translated, it gives CATSRDYRGREQYF. The rearrangement joins TRBV15 to TRBJ2-7, with TRBD1 identical over 9 bases. V was clipped by 0 bases and J by 6 bases; unmatched bases: 3. The CDR3 runs to 14 residues. Germline lookup yields CDR1 LNHNV and CDR2 YYDKDF (reference sequence).

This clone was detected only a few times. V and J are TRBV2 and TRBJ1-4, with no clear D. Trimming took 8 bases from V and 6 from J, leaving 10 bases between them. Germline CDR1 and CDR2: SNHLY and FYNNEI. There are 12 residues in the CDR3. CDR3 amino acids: CASETPDEKLFF. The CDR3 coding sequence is TGTGCCAGCGAGACACCGGATGAAAAACTGTTTTTT.

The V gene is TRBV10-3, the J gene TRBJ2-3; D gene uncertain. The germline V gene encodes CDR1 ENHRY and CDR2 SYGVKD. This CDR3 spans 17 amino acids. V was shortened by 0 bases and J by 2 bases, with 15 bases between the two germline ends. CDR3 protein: CAISESIGSVITDTQYF. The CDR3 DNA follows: TGTGCCATCAGTGAGTCGATCGGTTCGGTGATCACAGATACGCAGTATTTT.

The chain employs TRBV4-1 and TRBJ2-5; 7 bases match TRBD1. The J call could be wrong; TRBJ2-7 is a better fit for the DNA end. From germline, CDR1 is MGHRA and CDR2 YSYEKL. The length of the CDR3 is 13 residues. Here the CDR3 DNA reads TGCGCCAGCAGCCAAGATTCAGGGGGCGAGCAGTACTTC. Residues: CASSQDSGGEQYF.

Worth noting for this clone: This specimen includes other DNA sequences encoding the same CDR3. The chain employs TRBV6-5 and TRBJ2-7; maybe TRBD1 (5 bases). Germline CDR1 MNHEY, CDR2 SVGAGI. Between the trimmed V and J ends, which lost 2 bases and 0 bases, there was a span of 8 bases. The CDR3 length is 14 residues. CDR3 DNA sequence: TGTGCCAGCAGTTACGCAGGGCCCTCCTACGAGCAGTACTTC. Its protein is CASSYAGPSYEQYF.

This CDR3 is CAAQGAMTEAFF. The CDR3 DNA reads as TGTGCCGCACAGGGGGCGATGACTGAAGCTTTCTTT. This sequence joins TRBV6-6 and TRBJ1-1; 9 nucleotides match TRBD1. V gave up 11 bases and J gave up 5 bases; unmatched junction bases: 6. Per the germline V gene, CDR1 is MNHNY and CDR2 is SVGAGI (reference sequence). The CDR3 covers 12 residues.